This TCR beta chain came from a study of T cell responses to AZD1222 COVID-19 vaccine. Study observations and caveats: There were vaccine-associated CD4 TCRs across spike, dominant at 160-218 and 743-854. Spike-specific TCR breadth and depth both grew after two AZD1222 doses.

To note about this clone: As yet, its antigen is unknown.

Using immunoSEQ multiplex PCR, the repertoire was profiled, and TCRdb retains in-frame clones only, with some absent. This sample has roughly 91,000 clones; nearly 90% occur once, and the top ten carry around 3.1%. This CDR3 has 12 amino acids. The germline CDR1 and CDR2 sequences are LNHDA and SQIVND (reference sequence). Trimming left V 2 bases short and J 6 bases short, with 5 bases between. This receptor was taken from an adult in good health. This chain links TRBV19 with TRBJ1-5; D unresolved. The specimen comprised peripheral blood, sampled on day 0 of AZD1222 vaccination. The CDR3 reads CASSILGQPQHF. In DNA form, the CDR3 reads TGTGCCAGTAGTATACTAGGTCAGCCCCAGCATTTT.